This is a list of T cell receptor beta chains from one sample in a study of a mutant IDH1 vaccine in newly diagnosed glioma. Libraries were prepared by immunoSEQ multiplex PCR; TCRdb keeps only in-frame clonotypes and omits some of them. Of tens of thousands of clones in the sample, roughly 80% were seen once. Sample: PBMCs, taken from a glioma patient treated with radiotherapy, temozolomide or both. These receptors all stem from a man aged 25 to 40 with glioma. CDR3s include the opening cysteine and the closing phenylalanine or tryptophan. D genes are given only for firm matches. Rows may omit the clone size; those that give it use once, few, many or a size class.

CDR3 length: 13
clone size: .
V gene: TRBV19
D gene: .
J gene: TRBJ1-4
CDR3 DNA: TGTGCCAGTGGGCTGCAGGCGGCTGAAAAACTGTTTTTT
CDR3 protein: CASGLQAAEKLFF

CDR3 length: 12
clone size: once
V gene: TRBV29-1
D gene: .
J gene: TRBJ1-2
CDR3 DNA: TGCAGCGTTGTGGGGGACGCCGGGGGCTACACCTTC
CDR3 protein: CSVVGDAGGYTF

CDR3 length: 13
clone size: .
V gene: TRBV5-6
D gene: .
J gene: TRBJ1-3
CDR3 DNA: TGTGCCAGCAGCTATCAGGGCGGAAACACCATATATTTT
CDR3 protein: CASSYQGGNTIYF

CDR3 length: 12
clone size: .
V gene: TRBV18
D gene: .
J gene: TRBJ1-1
CDR3 DNA: TGTGCCAGCTCACCACCAAACACTGAAGCTTTCTTT
CDR3 protein: CASSPPNTEAFF

CDR3 length: 14
clone size: .
V gene: TRBV6-5
D gene: TRBD2
J gene: TRBJ2-7
CDR3 DNA: TGTGCCAGCAGGCCAGGGAGGGTTCGTGACGAGCAGTACTTC
CDR3 protein: CASRPGRVRDEQYF

CDR3 length: 14
clone size: .
V gene: TRBV6-1
D gene: .
J gene: TRBJ2-7
CDR3 DNA: TGTGCCAGCAGTGAAGCCAGAGGGGCCTACGAGCAGTACTTC
CDR3 protein: CASSEARGAYEQYF

CDR3 length: 15
clone size: .
V gene: TRBV30
D gene: TRBD1
J gene: TRBJ1-5
CDR3 DNA: TGTGCCTGGAGTCCCATGACAGGGAGTGATCAGCCCCAGCATTTT
CDR3 protein: CAWSPMTGSDQPQHF

CDR3 length: 16
clone size: .
V gene: TRBV5-6
D gene: TRBD2
J gene: TRBJ2-1
CDR3 DNA: TGTGCCAGCAGCTTGGTGGTAGCGGGGGCTGGCAATGAGCAGTTCTTC
CDR3 protein: CASSLVVAGAGNEQFF

CDR3 length: 13
clone size: .
V gene: TRBV5-5
D gene: .
J gene: TRBJ1-1
CDR3 DNA: TGTGCCAGCAGGCGGGAGGGGAGCACTGAAGCTTTCTTT
CDR3 protein: CASRREGSTEAFF

CDR3 length: 13
clone size: .
V gene: TRBV6-1
D gene: TRBD2
J gene: TRBJ2-5
CDR3 DNA: TGTGCCAGTCGTAAAGAGGGAGGGGAGACCCAGTACTTC
CDR3 protein: CASRKEGGETQYF

CDR3 length: 15
clone size: .
V gene: TRBV4-2
D gene: .
J gene: TRBJ1-2
CDR3 DNA: TGTGCCAGCAGCCAAGTTTTAACAGACTTTTATGGCTACACCTTC
CDR3 protein: CASSQVLTDFYGYTF

CDR3 length: 22
clone size: .
V gene: TRBV27
D gene: TRBD1
J gene: TRBJ2-2
CDR3 DNA: TGTGCCAGCAGTTTAACAGCCCCCCCGGGACAGGGAACACCTGCGAACACCGGGGAGCTGTTTTTT
CDR3 protein: CASSLTAPPGQGTPANTGELFF

CDR3 length: 14
clone size: .
V gene: TRBV11-3
D gene: .
J gene: TRBJ2-3
CDR3 DNA: TGTGCCAGCAGCTTAGGAGCCCCCACAGATACGCAGTATTTT
CDR3 protein: CASSLGAPTDTQYF

CDR3 length: 17
clone size: .
V gene: TRBV27
D gene: .
J gene: TRBJ1-1
CDR3 DNA: TGTGCCAGCAGTTTATCCGGACGGCGAGGTAGGAACACTGAAGCTTTCTTT
CDR3 protein: CASSLSGRRGRNTEAFF

CDR3 length: 13
clone size: .
V gene: TRBV6-5
D gene: .
J gene: TRBJ1-2
CDR3 DNA: TGTGCCAGCAGCCCCGGCGGAACCTATGGCTACACCTTC
CDR3 protein: CASSPGGTYGYTF

CDR3 length: 15
clone size: .
V gene: TRBV19
D gene: TRBD1
J gene: TRBJ1-5
CDR3 DNA: TGTGCCAGTAGTACACCGGGACAGGGGACTCAGCCCCAGCATTTT
CDR3 protein: CASSTPGQGTQPQHF

CDR3 length: 14
clone size: few
V gene: TRBV5-4
D gene: .
J gene: TRBJ1-1
CDR3 DNA: TGTGCCAGCAGCTTGACCGGGCTTAACACTGAAGCTTTCTTT
CDR3 protein: CASSLTGLNTEAFF

CDR3 length: 15
clone size: once
V gene: TRBV6-5
D gene: .
J gene: TRBJ2-6
CDR3 DNA: TGTGCCAGCAGTCGAGGGGGCTCTGGGGCCAACGTCCTGACTTTC
CDR3 protein: CASSRGGSGANVLTF

CDR3 length: 16
clone size: .
V gene: TRBV5-4
D gene: TRBD2
J gene: TRBJ2-7
CDR3 DNA: TGTGCCAGCAGCCCAACTAGCGGGAGGGCCATTTACGAGCAGTACTTC
CDR3 protein: CASSPTSGRAIYEQYF

CDR3 length: 15
clone size: .
V gene: TRBV6-6
D gene: TRBD1
J gene: TRBJ1-3
CDR3 DNA: TGTGCCAGCAGTTCAGGGGGCGATGGTGGAAACACCATATATTTT
CDR3 protein: CASSSGGDGGNTIYF

CDR3 length: 14
clone size: .
V gene: TRBV7-7
D gene: .
J gene: TRBJ2-5
CDR3 DNA: TGTGCCAGCAGCTTGGGCAGGTCGGGAGAGACCCAGTACTTC
CDR3 protein: CASSLGRSGETQYF

CDR3 length: 15
clone size: .
V gene: TRBV4-1
D gene: .
J gene: TRBJ2-7
CDR3 DNA: TGCGCCAGCAGCCAAGAGTCCGTTAGTCGTTACGAGCAGTACTTC
CDR3 protein: CASSQESVSRYEQYF

CDR3 length: 12
clone size: .
V gene: TRBV10-3
D gene: .
J gene: TRBJ1-5
CDR3 DNA: TGTGCCATCAGTGAAGACGGGCAGCCCCAGCATTTT
CDR3 protein: CAISEDGQPQHF

CDR3 length: 15
clone size: .
V gene: TRBV19
D gene: TRBD1
J gene: TRBJ1-1
CDR3 DNA: TGTGCCAGTAGTCCCCAGGACAGGGAGGGGACTGAAGCTTTCTTT
CDR3 protein: CASSPQDREGTEAFF

CDR3 length: 14
clone size: .
V gene: TRBV5-5
D gene: .
J gene: TRBJ1-1
CDR3 DNA: TGTGCCAGCAGCTTGGCGGGGTCGGGGACTGAAGCTTTCTTT
CDR3 protein: CASSLAGSGTEAFF

CDR3 length: 14
clone size: .
V gene: TRBV4-1
D gene: TRBD1
J gene: TRBJ1-5
CDR3 DNA: TGCGCCAGCAGTCAATGGACAGGGACTCAGCCCCAGCATTTT
CDR3 protein: CASSQWTGTQPQHF

CDR3 length: 16
clone size: few
V gene: TRBV4-1
D gene: TRBD1
J gene: TRBJ2-2
CDR3 DNA: TGCGCCAGCAGCCAAGGGCCAGGGGGCTCGGCCGGGGAGCTGTTTTTT
CDR3 protein: CASSQGPGGSAGELFF

CDR3 length: 20
clone size: .
V gene: TRBV29-1
D gene: .
J gene: TRBJ1-1
CDR3 DNA: TGCAGCGTTGAAGACACGAGTGGAAGGGGCTCGGATCGCATGAACACTGAAGCTTTCTTT
CDR3 protein: CSVEDTSGRGSDRMNTEAFF

CDR3 length: 13
clone size: .
V gene: TRBV14
D gene: .
J gene: TRBJ2-2
CDR3 DNA: TGTGCCAGCAGCCAATCTCTTACCGGGGAGCTGTTTTTT
CDR3 protein: CASSQSLTGELFF